These 13 T cell receptor beta chains originate from one sample sequenced in a study of regulatory T cells in long-lasting Graves disease. Time point defined: newly diagnosed GD, antithyroid drugs for less than 3 months. The authors made the TCR library using RNA they extracted from PBMCs. TCR beta libraries were built with iRepertoire HTBI primers and Arm-PCR of CDR3 regions. One entry per CDR3 protein, called by TCRdb with MiXCR from the multiplex PCR reads. The sample lists 350,000 to 450,000 distinct CDR3 sequences, 16% seen once, with 30% in the top ten. These same data were also listed under a study on T cells in Graves' hyperthyroidism and ophthalmopathy.

The sample here was peripheral blood mononuclear cells (PBMCs), taken at new diagnosis, from a patient treated with antithyroid drugs. The source is a man aged 35-49 years with Graves disease.

A remark on this clonotype: This may stem from a read error, because a much larger clone lies one nucleotide away. The chain has TRBV7-2 and TRBJ2-3; 8 nucleotides line up with TRBD1. In germline, CDR1 is SGHTA, CDR2 FQGNSA. The V and J ends lost 8 bases and 5 bases, in that order; junction bases with no gene match: 3. The CDR3 extends over 12 amino acids. The DNA of the CDR3 is TGTGCCAGCGGACAGGGTGTAGATACGCAGTATTTT. It codes for CASGQGVDTQYF.

At least ten counts were recorded for this clonotype. This chain connects TRBV3-1 to TRBJ1-1; the D gene is possibly TRBD1 (6 bases). Trimming took 4 bases from V and 4 from J, leaving 19 bases between them. The length of the CDR3 is 16 residues. Germline V gene sequence: CDR1 LGHDT, CDR2 YNNKEL (reference sequence). The CDR3 DNA follows: TGTGCCAGCAGCCCACGTTTGGGGGGCGCGGGCACTGAAGCTTTCTTT. Its protein is CASSPRLGGAGTEAFF.

There are many counts of this clonotype. The rearrangement uses TRBV5-1 and TRBJ2-1; D may be TRBD1 (5 bases). Germline CDR1 SGHRS, CDR2 YFSETQ. The CDR3 extends over 14 amino acids. V shed 4 bases and J shed 4 bases, with 12 bases lying between them. As DNA, the CDR3 is TGCGCCAGCAGCCCTACCCCAGGGTACAATGAGCAGTTCTTC. This sequence encodes CASSPTPGYNEQFF.

The rearrangement uses TRBV12-3 or TRBV12-4 and TRBJ2-7; D gene uncertain. The CDR3 runs 12 residues. Trimming shortened V by 8 bases and J by 1 base, and 9 bases separated the two germline ends. The DNA for the CDR3 is TGTGCCAGCTCAGTGATTTCCTACGAGCAGTACTTC. As protein: CASSVISYEQYF.

This clonotype was detected ten times or more. The CDR3 DNA is TGTGCCAGCAGCCCCCTCACAATGACGGTACTCTACGAGCAGTACTTC. Translated: CASSPLTMTVLYEQYF. The rearrangement joins TRBV3-1 to TRBJ2-7; D is unclear. The germline CDR1 and CDR2 sequences are LGHDT and YNNKEL (reference sequence). CDR3 length equals 16 residues. Deletions cut 4 bases from V and 3 bases from J, with 19 bases between.

In this sample, this clonotype turned up many times. The chain employs TRBV11-3 and TRBJ2-7; 9 bases align to TRBD1. Germline CDR1 SGHNT, CDR2 YENEEA. This CDR3 spans 15 amino acids. V was pared by 4 bases and J by 0 bases, with 4 bases of the junction left unmatched. The CDR3 DNA reads as TGTGCCAGCAGCTCCACAGGGGGCCCCTCCTACGAGCAGTACTTC. Translated: CASSSTGGPSYEQYF. Combining the CDR3 with reference TRBV11-3 and TRBJ2-7 gives the whole variable domain EAGVVQSPRYKIIEKKQPVAFWCNPISGHNTLYWYLQNLGQGPELLIRYENEEAVDDSQLPKDRFSAERLKGVDSTLKIQPAELGDSAVYLCASSSTGGPSYEQYFGPGTRLTVT.

This chain links TRBV10-1 with TRBJ2-3; D possibly corresponds to TRBD2 (7 bases). Per germline, CDR1 WNHNN and CDR2 SYGVQD (reference sequence). The CDR3 loop spans 16 amino acids. V lost 0 bases and J 4 bases, leaving 14 bases between the germline ends. CDR3 sequence reads: CASSESRAGASDTQYF. In DNA, the CDR3 is TGCGCCAGCAGTGAGTCGAGGGCGGGGGCCTCAGATACGCAGTATTTT.

The rearrangement joins TRBV3-1 to TRBJ2-2; D is undetermined. The CDR3 runs 15 residues. Germline V gene sequence: CDR1 LGHDT, CDR2 YNNKEL (reference sequence). With 1 base removed from V and 5 bases from J, the gap between germline ends came to 11 bases. CDR3 sequence: CASSQGIRATGELFF. CDR3 nucleotides: TGTGCCAGCAGCCAAGGTATCAGAGCAACCGGGGAGCTGTTTTTT.

The sample holds many counts of this clonotype. This chain connects TRBV7-9 to TRBJ1-1; D not resolved. Trimming left V 5 bases short and J 3 bases short, with 13 bases between. The CDR3 runs to 14 residues. Germline V gene data show CDR1 as SEHNR and CDR2 as FQNEAQ (reference sequence). The CDR3 DNA reads as TGTGCCAGCAGCCGCGCGGAGGAGCACACTGAAGCTTTCTTT. It codes for CASSRAEEHTEAFF.

This clonotype was observed at least ten times. The J gene is TRBJ1-4, the V gene TRBV27; 7 bases are shared with TRBD1. With V trimmed by 6 bases and J by 0 bases, 4 bases remained unmatched. Germline V gene sequence: CDR1 MNHEY, CDR2 SMNVEV (reference sequence). The CDR3 spans 15 residues. The CDR3 spells CASRSQGATNEKLFF. DNA for the CDR3: TGTGCCAGCAGATCTCAGGGGGCAACTAATGAAAAACTGTTTTTT.

This clonotype was detected ten times or more. The V call is TRBV28, the J call TRBJ1-5, with D perhaps matching TRBD1 (6 bases). Germline assignment: CDR1 MDHEN and CDR2 SYDVKM. Between the trimmed V and J ends, which lost 5 bases and 0 bases, there was a span of 14 bases. The CDR3 contains 16 residues. The DNA of the CDR3 is TGTGCCAGCAGTGCCCGGGGGGGCATTAGCAATCAGCCCCAGCATTTT. It is translated as CASSARGGISNQPQHF.

This clonotype was observed a handful of times. The likely explanation is a read error, given a far larger clone one base away. V and J are TRBV3-2 and TRBJ2-2. TRBV3-2 is flagged as a pseudogene. The CDR3 runs 14 residues. The DNA of the CDR3 is TGTGCCAGCAGCCAGTTTCTTACAGCGGGGATACTGTCTTTT. Translation gives CASSQFLTAGILSF.

This clonotype was counted many times. The gene calls are TRBV18 and TRBJ1-6; D is ambiguous. V was trimmed by 1 base and J by 8 bases, leaving 12 bases between them. This CDR3 is built from 15 residues. CDR1 KGHSH and CDR2 LQKENI come from the germline V gene. Here the CDR3 DNA reads TGTGCCAGCTCACCACAACCTCCGCCGGATTCACCCCTCCACTTT. Translated, it gives CASSPQPPPDSPLHF.